This T cell receptor (beta chain) came from a study of T-cell reconstitution after alpha-beta-depleted transplantation in children. Study results and limitations: Newly generated T cells supplied most T-cell counts and diversity one year post-transplant. About two months after transplant, alpha-beta T cells reportedly came from several hundred expanded graft clones.

During its preparation, the TCRbeta library received unique molecular identifiers. MiXCR was run by TCRdb on the PCR reads, yielding one entry per CDR3 protein. Found here are roughly 200,000 distinct CDR3 sequences, 9.5% to 13% of them singletons; the top ten hold roughly 27%. This clonotype was observed at least ten times. Its target is not known. V was shortened by 5 bases and J by 3 bases, with 12 bases between the two germline ends. From germline, CDR1 is KGHDR and CDR2 SFDVKD. The CDR3 has 14 amino acids. The receptor comes from a child younger than two with acute myeloid leukemia, due to receive a stem cell transplant. The input for sequencing was PBMCs, taken before TCRalphabeta/CD19-depleted stem cell transplant. V gene TRBV24-1 combines with J gene TRBJ1-1, with D maybe TRBD1 (6 bases). In DNA, the CDR3 is TGTGCCACCAGTGTTGGGGGGCCCGACACTGAAGCTTTCTTT. This sequence encodes CATSVGGPDTEAFF.